This entry describes one T cell receptor beta chain. Profiling relied on immunoSEQ multiplex PCR, and the TCRdb table lists in-frame clones only, not all of them. The profile covers 150,000 to 200,000 clones, with about 89% appearing a single time and around 2.7% taken by the ten largest. The sample is drawn from a study of cytomegalovirus exposure and HLA in healthy donors. Study summary: The same platform was used for the 120 validation repertoires and the roughly 670 first-cohort repertoires, a later analysis reported.

Germline-derived CDR1 and CDR2 are LNHNV and YYDKDF (reference sequence). V shed 5 bases and J 1 base; nucleotides not matched to a gene: 8. This CDR3 is 15 amino acids long. Sequenced material: PBMCs. The chain uses TRBV15 and TRBJ2-7; 7 bases are shared with TRBD2. This receptor was obtained from a woman aged 18-29 years in good health and CMV-seropositive. CDR3 nucleotides: TGTGCCACCAGCGGGGAAGCGGGGCCGTCCTACGAGCAGTACTTC. It codes for CATSGEAGPSYEQYF.